What follows are 15 T cell receptor beta chains derived from one specimen sequenced in a study of OX40 agonist ivuxolimab in advanced cancers. This table comes from immunoSEQ multiplex PCR, and its TCRdb copy is limited to in-frame clones, with some not included. Counted here are around 94,000 clones, around 85% occurring once; the ten biggest clones make up about 4.1%. The starting material was CD4+ or CD8+ T cells sorted from blood, obtained in a trial of the OX40 agonist ivuxolimab. The receptors were gathered from an adult with an advanced solid tumor such as melanoma, head and neck, liver or kidney cancer.

The chain employs TRBV5-4 and TRBJ2-5; 11 positions agree with TRBD2. From germline, CDR1 is SGHNT and CDR2 YYREEE (reference sequence). V shed 1 base, J shed 1 base, and the junction held 0 bases outside the gene matches. The CDR3 covers 15 residues. DNA for the CDR3: TGTGCCAGCAGCTTGACTAGCGGGGGCCAAGAGACCCAGTACTTC. This gives the protein CASSLTSGGQETQYF.

The chain uses TRBV7-3 and TRBJ2-1; the match to TRBD2 covers 9 bases. With V trimmed by 1 base and J by 7 bases, 8 bases remained unmatched. Germline-derived CDR1 and CDR2 are SGHTA and FQGTGA. CDR3 length equals 16 residues. This CDR3 reads CASSLNGLAGSNEQFF. The DNA of the CDR3 is TGTGCCAGCAGCTTAAATGGCCTAGCGGGGTCTAATGAGCAGTTCTTC.

This clone turned up a few times. The rearrangement joins TRBV7-8 to TRBJ2-3; perhaps TRBD2 as D (6 bases). V was shortened by 5 bases and J by 0 bases, with 18 bases between the two germline ends. This CDR3 is 17 amino acids long. Germline CDR1 SGHVS, CDR2 FQNEAQ. The CDR3 here is CASSPNLASTSTDTQYF. The CDR3, as DNA: TGTGCCAGCAGCCCGAATCTAGCGTCTACTAGCACAGATACGCAGTATTTT.

The CDR3 spells CASSPSAGTGTDTQYF. CDR3 coding DNA: TGTGCCAGCAGTCCCTCAGCGGGAACGGGCACAGATACGCAGTATTTT. The chain couples TRBV28 to TRBJ2-3; 7 nucleotides line up with TRBD2. The germline gives CDR1 MDHEN, CDR2 SYDVKM. V dropped 5 bases and J dropped 1; count of bases not matched to a gene: 9. The CDR3 runs 16 residues.

The chain couples TRBV5-6 to TRBJ1-2; D is unclear. CDR3 length: 16 residues. Germline V gene data show CDR1 as SGHDT and CDR2 as YYEEEE. Trimming stripped 1 base from V and 0 bases from J, with 13 bases between. The CDR3 loop reads CASSLLGMVSNYGYTF. The CDR3 DNA reads TGTGCCAGCAGCTTGCTAGGGATGGTCTCTAACTATGGCTACACCTTC.

CDR3 sequence: CASSTRQGSSSGRWTGELFF. As DNA, the CDR3 is TGTGCCAGCAGTACCAGACAGGGTTCAAGTAGCGGGAGGTGGACCGGGGAGCTGTTTTTT. The chain has TRBV14 and TRBJ2-2, with TRBD2 matching over 10 bases. Trimming took 6 bases from V and 5 from J; bases not matched to a gene: 21. CDR1 is SGHDN and CDR2 is FVKESK in the germline V gene. The length of the CDR3 is 20 residues.

The CDR3 DNA is TGTGCCAGCAGCTTACCCCCGGGGGATGAGCAGTTCTTC. Amino acid sequence: CASSLPPGDEQFF. The J gene is TRBJ2-1, the V gene TRBV5-4; D is perhaps TRBD2 (6 bases). V was cut by 2 bases and J by 8 bases, with 11 bases left in between. The CDR3 spans 13 residues. CDR1 and CDR2 from the germline V gene are SGHNT and YYREEE (reference sequence).

J is TRBJ2-1 and V is TRBV7-9, with TRBD2 as a possible D gene (6 bases). Germline values: CDR1 SEHNR, CDR2 FQNEAQ (reference sequence). The germline V and J ends were trimmed by 1 base and 9 bases, with 22 bases remaining between them. This CDR3 spans 17 amino acids. CDR3 region: CASSLDFPGGSLGEQFF. In DNA form, the CDR3 reads TGTGCCAGCAGCTTAGATTTCCCCGGAGGGTCCCTCGGTGAGCAGTTCTTC.

The J gene is TRBJ2-1, the V gene TRBV19; maybe TRBD2 (5 bases). V lost 3 bases and J 8 bases, leaving 17 bases between the germline ends. CDR3 length equals 15 residues. The germline CDR1 and CDR2 sequences are LNHDA and SQIVND (reference sequence). The CDR3 coding sequence is TGTGCCAGTAGTATGCCGGGTCGGGATGTGGATGAGCAGTTCTTC. Translating gives CASSMPGRDVDEQFF.

This clone showed up just once. The chain couples TRBV7-8 to TRBJ2-5; TRBD1 is a possible D gene (6 bases). The CDR3 spans 15 residues. Germline CDR1 is SGHVS and CDR2 is FQNEAQ. V was cut by 5 bases and J by 5 bases, with 18 bases left in between. The DNA of the CDR3 is TGTGCCAGCAGCCAGAACAGGGTTATCATCGAGACCCAGTACTTC. Protein: CASSQNRVIIETQYF.

The chain links TRBV2 to TRBJ1-4, with D unresolved. The V gene lost 3 bases and the J gene lost 10 bases, with 12 bases spanning the gap. This CDR3 is 13 amino acids long. Germline-derived CDR1 and CDR2 are SNHLY and FYNNEI. The CDR3 coding sequence is TGTGCCAGCAGTGATCGAGCGGGCGGAAAACTGTTTTTT. Translation: CASSDRAGGKLFF.

DNA of the CDR3: TGCGCCAGCAGCTTAGAGACTAGCGGTAACAATGAGCAGTTCTTC. Translation: CASSLETSGNNEQFF. The rearrangement uses TRBV5-1 and TRBJ2-1; 9 positions match TRBD2. CDR3 length: 15 amino acids. Germline trimming cut 2 bases from V and 5 bases from J; bases unmatched to any gene: 5. The germline CDR1 and CDR2 sequences are SGHRS and YFSETQ.

V is TRBV4-2 and J is TRBJ1-3; D remains ambiguous. Germline V gene data show CDR1 as LGHNA and CDR2 as YNFKEQ. Trimming left V 0 bases short and J 4 bases short, with 13 bases between. This CDR3 region has 16 residues. The CDR3 DNA is TGTGCCAGCAGCCAAGAGCACAACCCAAGCGGAAACACCATATATTTT. Encoded protein: CASSQEHNPSGNTIYF.

V is TRBV5-4 and J is TRBJ2-3; 10 bases line up with TRBD2. The CDR3 loop spans 16 amino acids. Germline V gives CDR1 SGHNT, CDR2 YYREEE (reference sequence). Trimming took 5 bases from V and 2 from J; bases not matched to a gene: 8. The CDR3 DNA sequence: TGTGCCAGCAGTCAACTAGCGGGAAAAATCACAGATACGCAGTATTTT. Amino acids: CASSQLAGKITDTQYF.

The rearrangement links TRBV27 to TRBJ2-1, with D maybe TRBD2 (6 bases). V gave up 4 bases and J gave up 7 bases, with 14 bases separating them. This CDR3 has 14 amino acids. Looked up from germline, CDR1 is MNHEY and CDR2 is SMNVEV (reference sequence). CDR3 nucleotides: TGTGCCAGCAGTTCCCTCGGCGGGGATAATGAGCAGTTCTTC. The encoded protein is CASSSLGGDNEQFF.